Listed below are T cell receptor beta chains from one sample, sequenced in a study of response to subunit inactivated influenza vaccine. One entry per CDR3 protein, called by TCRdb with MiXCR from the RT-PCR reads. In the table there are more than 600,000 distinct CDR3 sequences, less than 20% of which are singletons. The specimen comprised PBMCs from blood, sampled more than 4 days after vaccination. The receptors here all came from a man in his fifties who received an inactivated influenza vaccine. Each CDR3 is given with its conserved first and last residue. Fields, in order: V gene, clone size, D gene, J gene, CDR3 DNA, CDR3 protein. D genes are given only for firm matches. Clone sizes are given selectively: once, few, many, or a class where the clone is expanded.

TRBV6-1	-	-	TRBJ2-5	TGTGCCAGCAGTCAGCGAGGGGGAGGAGAGACCCAGTACTTC	CASSQRGGGETQYF
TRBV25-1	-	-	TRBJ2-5	TGTGCCAGCAGTGATATGGGGAGAGAGACCCAGTACTTC	CASSDMGRETQYF
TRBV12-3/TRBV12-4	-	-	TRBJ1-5	TGTGCCAGCGGAGAAGGGCAAAGTCAGCCCCAGCATTTT	CASGEGQSQPQHF
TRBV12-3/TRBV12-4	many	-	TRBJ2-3	TGTGCCAGCAGACCGACAGGAGCATTTTTGGATACGCAGTATTTT	CASRPTGAFLDTQYF
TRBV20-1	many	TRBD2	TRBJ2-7	TGCAGTGCTAGAATAGACAAGGCTAGCGGGTTCTCCTACGAGCAGTACTTC	CSARIDKASGFSYEQYF
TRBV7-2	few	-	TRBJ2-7	TGTGCCAGCAGCACCGGGACGGTCTACGAGCAGTACTTC	CASSTGTVYEQYF
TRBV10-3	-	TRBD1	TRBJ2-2	TGTGCCATAGAACCGGGACAGGGGACCGGGGAGCTGTTTTTT	CAIEPGQGTGELFF
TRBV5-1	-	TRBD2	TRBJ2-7	TGCGCCAGCAGCCCAGAGGTAGCGGGAAATTCCTACGAGCAGTACTTC	CASSPEVAGNSYEQYF
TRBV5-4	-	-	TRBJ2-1	TGTGCCAGCAGCTTCAGGGGACTTGAGGATGAGCAGTTCTTC	CASSFRGLEDEQFF
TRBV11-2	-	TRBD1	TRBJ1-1	TGTGCCAGCAGCTTAGTCACAGGGGTGACTGAAGCTTTCTTT	CASSLVTGVTEAFF
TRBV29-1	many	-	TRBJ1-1	TGCAGCGTTGAACCATGGGGGGCCGGCACTGAAGCTTTCTTT	CSVEPWGAGTEAFF